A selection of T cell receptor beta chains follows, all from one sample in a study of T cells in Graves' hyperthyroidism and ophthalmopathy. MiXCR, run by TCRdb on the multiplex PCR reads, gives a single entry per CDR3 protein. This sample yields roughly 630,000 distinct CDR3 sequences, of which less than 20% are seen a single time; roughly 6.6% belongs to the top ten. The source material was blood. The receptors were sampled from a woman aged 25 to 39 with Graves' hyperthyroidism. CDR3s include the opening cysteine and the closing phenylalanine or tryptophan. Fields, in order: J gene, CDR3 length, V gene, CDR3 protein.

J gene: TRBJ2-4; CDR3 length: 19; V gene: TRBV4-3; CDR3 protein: CASSQDVGRGLLAKNIQYF
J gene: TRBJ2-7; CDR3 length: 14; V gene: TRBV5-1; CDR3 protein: CASSLGWQTGEQYF
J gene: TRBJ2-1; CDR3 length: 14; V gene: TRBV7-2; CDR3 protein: CASSLAKGINEQFF
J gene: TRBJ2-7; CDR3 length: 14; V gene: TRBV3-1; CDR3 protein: CASSQDRGLHEQYF
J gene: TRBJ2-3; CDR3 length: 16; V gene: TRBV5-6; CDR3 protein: CASRDAGRPAGDTQYF
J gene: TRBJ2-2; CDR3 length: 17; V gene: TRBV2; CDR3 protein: CASTGLAGALNTGELFF
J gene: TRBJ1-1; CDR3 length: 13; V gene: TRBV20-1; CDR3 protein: CSARGGGGTEAFF
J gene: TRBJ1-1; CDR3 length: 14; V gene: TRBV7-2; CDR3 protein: CASSLGLMNTEAFF
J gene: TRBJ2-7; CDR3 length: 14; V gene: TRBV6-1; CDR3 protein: CASRFTGGEYEQYF
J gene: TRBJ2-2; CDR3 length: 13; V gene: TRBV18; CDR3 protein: CASSATDTGELFF
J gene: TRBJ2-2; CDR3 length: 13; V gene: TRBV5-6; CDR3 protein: CASSPEWTGELFF